This is a list of T cell receptor beta chains from one sample in a study of blood T cell repertoires in COVID-19. The data were produced by immunoSEQ multiplex PCR, yet TCRdb's version contains in-frame clones alone and is incomplete. The data show 470,000 or so clones, 70% to 90% seen once. The sample taken for sequencing was PBMCs or T cells enriched from blood (not recorded which). The receptor set was obtained from a woman aged 18-35 years with acute COVID-19. The CDR3 runs from the conserved cysteine through the conserved F or W. The order of the fields is D gene, V gene, J gene, clone size, CDR3 DNA, CDR3 protein. D genes are given only for firm matches. Only part of the rows carry a size: once, few, many, or a class if the clone is expanded.

D gene: .
V gene: TRBV5-5
J gene: TRBJ2-7
clone size: .
CDR3 DNA: TGTGCCAGCAGCTTGGGACTAGGGGCCTACGAGCAGTACTTC
CDR3 protein: CASSLGLGAYEQYF

D gene: .
V gene: TRBV4-1
J gene: TRBJ1-6
clone size: .
CDR3 DNA: TGCGCCAGCAGCCCCCCGGGGGGCGCCGGTTCACCCCTCCACTTT
CDR3 protein: CASSPPGGAGSPLHF

D gene: .
V gene: TRBV9
J gene: TRBJ1-2
clone size: once
CDR3 DNA: TGTGCCAGCAGCGTAGGAACAGCGTGGGGCAACTATGGCTACACCTTC
CDR3 protein: CASSVGTAWGNYGYTF

D gene: TRBD1
V gene: TRBV10-3
J gene: TRBJ1-2
clone size: .
CDR3 DNA: TGTGCCATCAGCCCCGGGACAGCTAACTATGGCTACACCTTC
CDR3 protein: CAISPGTANYGYTF

D gene: .
V gene: TRBV18
J gene: TRBJ1-2
clone size: .
CDR3 DNA: TGTGCCAGCTCTCCTACGTTGGCCCGGGGGGGCAACTATGGCTACACCTTC
CDR3 protein: CASSPTLARGGNYGYTF

D gene: TRBD2
V gene: TRBV10-1
J gene: TRBJ2-1
clone size: .
CDR3 DNA: TGCGCCAGCAGTGAGTATGCGGGAGACAATGAGCAGTTCTTC
CDR3 protein: CASSEYAGDNEQFF

D gene: TRBD1
V gene: TRBV18
J gene: TRBJ2-7
clone size: .
CDR3 DNA: TGTGCCAGCTCACCTGTGGGACAGGGAGACTACGAGCAGTACTTC
CDR3 protein: CASSPVGQGDYEQYF

D gene: .
V gene: TRBV19
J gene: TRBJ1-6
clone size: .
CDR3 DNA: TGTGCCAGTAGGCAGGGGCTTCAGAATTCACCCCTCCACTTT
CDR3 protein: CASRQGLQNSPLHF

D gene: .
V gene: TRBV16
J gene: TRBJ1-5
clone size: .
CDR3 DNA: TGTGCCAGCAGTCCAGGCAGAAATCAGCCCCAGCATTTT
CDR3 protein: CASSPGRNQPQHF

D gene: .
V gene: TRBV10-2
J gene: TRBJ2-7
clone size: .
CDR3 DNA: TGCGCCAGCAGTGAGGTCCCCCCGACAGTCCACGAGCAGTACTTC
CDR3 protein: CASSEVPPTVHEQYF

D gene: TRBD1
V gene: TRBV2
J gene: TRBJ2-2
clone size: .
CDR3 DNA: TGTGCCAGCTCTCAGACAGGGGCGAACACCGGGGAGCTGTTTTTT
CDR3 protein: CASSQTGANTGELFF

D gene: TRBD2
V gene: TRBV28
J gene: TRBJ2-5
clone size: .
CDR3 DNA: TGTGCCAGCAGCAAAGCGGGAGGCGTGGAGACCCAGTACTTC
CDR3 protein: CASSKAGGVETQYF

D gene: TRBD1
V gene: TRBV18
J gene: TRBJ1-1
clone size: many
CDR3 DNA: TGTGCCAGCTCACTCGGGACAGACACTGAAGCTTTCTTT
CDR3 protein: CASSLGTDTEAFF

D gene: TRBD2
V gene: TRBV12-5
J gene: TRBJ2-5
clone size: .
CDR3 DNA: TGTGCTAGTGGTTTGTATGGGGGAGGGGAGACCCAGTACTTC
CDR3 protein: CASGLYGGGETQYF

D gene: TRBD2
V gene: TRBV7-9
J gene: TRBJ2-2
clone size: .
CDR3 DNA: TGTGCCAGCAGCCGACAAGCACTAGCGGGAGAAGTCGGGGAGCTGTTTTTT
CDR3 protein: CASSRQALAGEVGELFF

D gene: .
V gene: TRBV9
J gene: TRBJ2-2
clone size: .
CDR3 DNA: TGTGCCAGCAGCGTCCCCTCTAGCGGGGAGCTGTTTTTT
CDR3 protein: CASSVPSSGELFF

D gene: TRBD1
V gene: TRBV9
J gene: TRBJ2-7
clone size: .
CDR3 DNA: TGTGCCAGCAGCGACAGGGGCTCCTACGAGCAGTACTTC
CDR3 protein: CASSDRGSYEQYF

D gene: .
V gene: TRBV3-1/TRBV3-2
J gene: TRBJ1-2
clone size: once
CDR3 DNA: TGTGCCAGCAGCCAAGGGCGGTATGGCTACACCTTC
CDR3 protein: CASSQGRYGYTF

D gene: .
V gene: TRBV11-2
J gene: TRBJ1-1
clone size: .
CDR3 DNA: TGTGCCAGCAGCTCTCCGGACAAGAGTTTTATGAACACTGAAGCTTTCTTT
CDR3 protein: CASSSPDKSFMNTEAFF

D gene: .
V gene: TRBV5-6
J gene: TRBJ1-2
clone size: .
CDR3 DNA: TGTGCCAGCAGCTTGCTAGGGACAAACTATGGCTACACCTTC
CDR3 protein: CASSLLGTNYGYTF

D gene: TRBD1
V gene: TRBV19
J gene: TRBJ2-3
clone size: .
CDR3 DNA: TGTGCCAGTAGCCCCGGGACAGGGACGAGCACAGATACGCAGTATTTT
CDR3 protein: CASSPGTGTSTDTQYF

D gene: TRBD2
V gene: TRBV6-4
J gene: TRBJ2-1
clone size: .
CDR3 DNA: TGTGCCAGCAGTTCCCAACTAGCGGGAGAAGGCAATGAGCAGTTCTTC
CDR3 protein: CASSSQLAGEGNEQFF

D gene: .
V gene: TRBV7-9
J gene: TRBJ2-2
clone size: .
CDR3 DNA: TGTGCCAGCAGCACCCCGGAAGGGGGTGCGCCCGGGGAGCTGTTTTTT
CDR3 protein: CASSTPEGGAPGELFF

D gene: TRBD2
V gene: TRBV7-9
J gene: TRBJ2-7
clone size: .
CDR3 DNA: TGTGCCAGCAGCGTAGGGGGGACTAGCGCCAACGAGCAGTACTTC
CDR3 protein: CASSVGGTSANEQYF

D gene: .
V gene: TRBV18
J gene: TRBJ1-3
clone size: .
CDR3 DNA: TGTGCCAGCTCATCTCTTGGAAACACCATATATTTT
CDR3 protein: CASSSLGNTIYF

D gene: .
V gene: TRBV7-3
J gene: TRBJ2-3
clone size: .
CDR3 DNA: TGTGCCAGCAGCTTAGTACGAGGAAGCACAGATACGCAGTATTTT
CDR3 protein: CASSLVRGSTDTQYF

D gene: TRBD2
V gene: TRBV13
J gene: TRBJ2-5
clone size: .
CDR3 DNA: TGTGCCAGCAGCTTAGGCCTAGCGGACCGAGAGACCCAGTACTTC
CDR3 protein: CASSLGLADRETQYF

D gene: .
V gene: TRBV5-1
J gene: TRBJ2-3
clone size: .
CDR3 DNA: TGCGCCAGCAGCGGGACCGGGGGTGCCGTCACAGATACGCAGTATTTT
CDR3 protein: CASSGTGGAVTDTQYF

D gene: .
V gene: TRBV5-4
J gene: TRBJ1-1
clone size: few
CDR3 DNA: TGTGCCAGCAGCATCCGACAGGTATCTGAAGCTTTCTTT
CDR3 protein: CASSIRQVSEAFF

D gene: TRBD2
V gene: TRBV27
J gene: TRBJ2-1
clone size: .
CDR3 DNA: TGTGCCAGCAGTTTAGAAGGCGGGGGGGCGATTGAGCAGTTCTTC
CDR3 protein: CASSLEGGGAIEQFF

D gene: TRBD2
V gene: TRBV5-4
J gene: TRBJ2-7
clone size: once
CDR3 DNA: TGTGCCAGCAGCCATGTGACTAGCTCTGGCCACGAGCAGTACTTC
CDR3 protein: CASSHVTSSGHEQYF

D gene: TRBD1
V gene: TRBV24-1
J gene: TRBJ2-2
clone size: .
CDR3 DNA: TGTGCCACCAGTGACCCCACAGGGGGCGTCACCGGGGAGCTGTTTTTT
CDR3 protein: CATSDPTGGVTGELFF

D gene: .
V gene: TRBV25-1
J gene: TRBJ2-6
clone size: .
CDR3 DNA: TGTGCCAGCAGTCGCTCTGGGGCCAACGTCCTGACTTTC
CDR3 protein: CASSRSGANVLTF

D gene: .
V gene: TRBV7-9
J gene: TRBJ1-4
clone size: few
CDR3 DNA: TGTGCCAGCAGCCTGGAGTTCTCTAATGAAAAACTGTTTTTT
CDR3 protein: CASSLEFSNEKLFF

D gene: TRBD2
V gene: TRBV3-1/TRBV3-2
J gene: TRBJ2-5
clone size: .
CDR3 DNA: TGTGCCAGCAGCCAAGTAGCGGGGGGGCTTAAGACCCAGTACTTC
CDR3 protein: CASSQVAGGLKTQYF

D gene: .
V gene: TRBV6-5
J gene: TRBJ1-2
clone size: .
CDR3 DNA: TGTGCCAGCCAACCTAGAGCTAACTATGGCTACACCTTC
CDR3 protein: CASQPRANYGYTF

D gene: .
V gene: TRBV3-1/TRBV3-2
J gene: TRBJ1-6
clone size: .
CDR3 DNA: TGTGCCAGCAGCCCCGGAGAACCACCCCTCCACTTT
CDR3 protein: CASSPGEPPLHF